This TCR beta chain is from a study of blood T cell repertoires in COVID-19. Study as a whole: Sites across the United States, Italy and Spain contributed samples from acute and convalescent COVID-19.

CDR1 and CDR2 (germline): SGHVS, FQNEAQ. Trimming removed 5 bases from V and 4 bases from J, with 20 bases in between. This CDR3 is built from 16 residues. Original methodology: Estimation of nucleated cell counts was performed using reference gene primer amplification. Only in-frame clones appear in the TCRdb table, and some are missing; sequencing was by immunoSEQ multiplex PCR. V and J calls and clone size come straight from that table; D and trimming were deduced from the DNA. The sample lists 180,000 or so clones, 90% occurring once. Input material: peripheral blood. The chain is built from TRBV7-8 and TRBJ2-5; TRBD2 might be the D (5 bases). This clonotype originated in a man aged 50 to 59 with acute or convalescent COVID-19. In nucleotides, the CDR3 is TGTGCCAGCAGCGCAATTCCGGCGGGCCCCCGAGAGACCCAGTACTTC. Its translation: CASSAIPAGPRETQYF. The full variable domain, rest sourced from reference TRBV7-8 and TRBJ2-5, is GAGVSQSPRYKVAKRGQDVALRCDPISGHVSLFWYQQALGQGPEFLTYFQNEAQLDKSGLPSDRFFAERPEGSVSTLKIQRTQQEDSAVYLCASSAIPAGPRETQYFGPGTRLLVL.